Each of the 21 T cell receptor beta chains below was sequenced from the same sample in a study of T cell responses to AZD1222 COVID-19 vaccine. Libraries were prepared by immunoSEQ multiplex PCR; TCRdb keeps only in-frame clonotypes and omits some of them. The repertoire holds 150,000 to 200,000 clones, with about 91% as singletons. Sequenced material: peripheral blood, taken on day 0 of AZD1222 vaccination. The origin of the receptors is an adult in good health.

The sample holds one count of this clone. CDR3 in amino acids: CASSQKGGASYEQYF. CDR3 DNA sequence: TGCGCCAGCAGCCAAAAGGGCGGGGCCTCCTACGAGCAGTACTTC. The chain uses TRBV4-1 and TRBJ2-7; D perhaps matches TRBD2 (6 bases). CDR1 MGHRA and CDR2 YSYEKL come from the germline V gene. With 2 bases removed from V and 0 bases from J, the gap between germline ends came to 11 bases. The CDR3 has 15 amino acids.

The chain has TRBV6-5 and TRBJ1-6; unclear D gene. This CDR3 region has 15 residues. CDR1 is MNHEY and CDR2 is SVGAGI in the germline V gene. CDR3 nucleotide sequence: TGTGCTAGTAAAGAACCGAGCTCCTATAATTCACCCCTCCACTTT. Translated, it gives CASKEPSSYNSPLHF.

The gene calls are TRBV5-8 and TRBJ1-2, with D possibly matching TRBD1 (6 bases). The CDR3 contains 15 residues. Germline V gene sequence: CDR1 SGHTS, CDR2 YDEGEE. Deletions cut 0 bases from V and 2 bases from J, with 11 bases between. The CDR3 here is CASSLVVGGNYGYTF. The CDR3, as DNA: TGTGCCAGCAGCTTGGTCGTAGGGGGGAACTATGGCTACACCTTC. The entire variable domain, with the rest obtained from reference TRBV5-8 and TRBJ1-2, is as follows: EAGVTQSPTHLIKTRGQQATLRCSPISGHTSVYWYQQALGLGLQFLLWYDEGEERNRGNFPPRFSGRQFPNYSSELNVNALELEDSALYLCASSLVVGGNYGYTFGSGTRLTVV.

V is TRBV29-1 and J is TRBJ1-1, with D perhaps TRBD1 (6 bases). Looked up from germline, CDR1 is SQVTM and CDR2 is ANQGSEA. The CDR3 has 14 amino acids. The V and J ends lost 6 bases and 1 base respectively, with 15 bases between them. The CDR3 nucleotides read TGCAGCGTCCGGGGGGGGCAGGGGAACACTGAAGCTTTCTTT. Amino acid sequence: CSVRGGQGNTEAFF. Full variable domain (outside the CDR3, taken from reference TRBV29-1 and TRBJ1-1): SAVISQKPSRDICQRGTSLTIQCQVDSQVTMMFWYRQQPGQSLTLIATANQGSEATYESGFVIDKFPISRPNLTFSTLTVSNMSPEDSSIYLCSVRGGQGNTEAFFGQGTRLTVV.

The gene calls are TRBV4-1 and TRBJ2-7; 8 bases line up with TRBD1. The CDR3 consists of 15 residues. After removal of 2 bases from V and 2 bases from J, the junction contained 5 bases not matched to a gene. Germline V gene data show CDR1 as MGHRA and CDR2 as YSYEKL. The CDR3 protein is CASSQLEGQAYEQYF. In DNA, the CDR3 is TGCGCCAGCAGCCAATTAGAGGGACAGGCCTACGAGCAGTACTTC.

The V gene is TRBV3-1 (or the pseudogene TRBV3-2), the J gene TRBJ2-7; the D is unclear. This CDR3 is built from 13 residues. Trimming stripped 3 bases from V and 6 bases from J, with 12 bases between. Looked up from germline, CDR1 is LGHDT and CDR2 is YNNKEL (reference sequence). The CDR3 DNA is TGTGCCAGCAGCCAGAGGTGGCGGAGCGAGCAGTACTTC. Its translation: CASSQRWRSEQYF.

V gene TRBV19 combines with J gene TRBJ1-5; D perhaps matches TRBD1 (6 bases). Deletions cut 3 bases from V and 2 bases from J, with 8 bases between. This CDR3 has 14 amino acids. Per germline, CDR1 LNHDA and CDR2 SQIVND (reference sequence). CDR3 coding DNA: TGTGCCAGTAGTATGCAGGGGCGCAATCAGCCCCAGCATTTT. This codes for CASSMQGRNQPQHF.

The CDR3 DNA reads TGTGCCAGCACCAGAGACAGGGGTCTGGATTCACCCCTCCACTTT. Residues: CASTRDRGLDSPLHF. The rearrangement uses TRBV6-5 and TRBJ1-6; 8 bases map to TRBD1. Trimming took 7 bases from V and 8 from J; bases not matched to a gene: 10. CDR3 length: 15 residues. Germline CDR1 and CDR2: MNHEY and SVGAGI.

This rearrangement joins TRBV4-1 to TRBJ1-5; the D is unclear. Germline CDR1 MGHRA, CDR2 YSYEKL. CDR3 size: 15 residues. Trimming took 1 base from V and 6 from J, leaving 13 bases between them. CDR3 DNA: TGCGCCAGCAGCCAAGTGGAGGGTGGGTCTCAGCCCCAGCATTTT. Its translation is CASSQVEGGSQPQHF.

The rearrangement joins TRBV14 to TRBJ1-1, with a tentative D call TRBD1 (6 bases). This CDR3 has 12 amino acids. Germline CDR1 SGHDN, CDR2 FVKESK. V was shortened by 3 bases and J by 9 bases, with 11 bases between the two germline ends. In DNA, the CDR3 is TGTGCCAGCAGCCAGGTGACAGGAAAAGCTTTCTTT. Protein sequence: CASSQVTGKAFF.

V and J are TRBV7-7 and TRBJ1-5; D uncertain. Trimming removed 0 bases at V and 5 bases at J, with 14 bases between. The CDR3 has 16 amino acids. Germline V gives CDR1 SSHAT, CDR2 FNYEAQ (reference sequence). CDR3 sequence: CASSLAPSDAHQPQHF. CDR3 nucleotides: TGTGCCAGCAGCTTAGCGCCGTCGGACGCGCATCAGCCCCAGCATTTT.

The genes are TRBV4-1 and TRBJ1-4; weak D call: TRBD1 (5 bases). Germline lookup yields CDR1 MGHRA and CDR2 YSYEKL. V was pared by 4 bases and J by 0 bases, with 9 bases between. This CDR3 region has 15 residues. This chain's CDR3 is CASSLGDATNEKLFF. The CDR3 DNA follows: TGCGCCAGCAGCCTGGGGGACGCAACTAATGAAAAACTGTTTTTT.

This chain uses TRBV19 with TRBJ2-7; TRBD2 matches 10 bases. With V trimmed by 6 bases and J by 4 bases, 3 bases remained unmatched. The length of the CDR3 is 13 residues. In germline, CDR1 is LNHDA, CDR2 SQIVND (reference sequence). CDR3 in DNA: TGTGCCAGTAGATCGGGACTAGCGTACGAGCAGTACTTC. Translating gives CASRSGLAYEQYF.

The rearrangement links TRBV12-3 or TRBV12-4 to TRBJ2-7; D gene ambiguous. The CDR3 has 11 amino acids. The germline V and J ends were trimmed by 8 bases and 1 base, with 6 bases remaining between them. CDR3 loop: CASGRSYEQYF. DNA of the CDR3: TGTGCCAGCGGCAGGTCCTACGAGCAGTACTTC.

The chain joins TRBV19 to TRBJ1-1, with D tentatively TRBD1 (6 bases). The CDR3 is 16 residues long. The germline CDR1 and CDR2 sequences are LNHDA and SQIVND (reference sequence). V was trimmed by 4 bases and J by 0 bases, leaving 15 bases between them. Written as DNA, the CDR3 is TGTGCCAGTAGTAGTTACTTACAGGGAATGAACACTGAAGCTTTCTTT. This gives the protein CASSSYLQGMNTEAFF.

This chain connects TRBV3-1 (or the pseudogene TRBV3-2) to TRBJ1-3; D unclear. The V end lost 8 bases, the J end lost 4 bases, and 12 bases lay between the germline ends. The CDR3 runs 13 residues. CDR1 is LGHDT, CDR2 YNNKEL, per germline (reference sequence). For the CDR3, the DNA is TGTGCCAGCGGGCCTCAGCCGGGAAACACCATATATTTT. The encoded protein is CASGPQPGNTIYF.

The chain links TRBV29-1 to TRBJ1-1; 9 positions agree with TRBD1. The CDR3 is 13 residues long. The ends lost 7 bases at V and 4 bases at J; junction bases unmatched: 7. The V gene's germline CDR1 is SQVTM and CDR2 ANQGSEA. In DNA, the CDR3 is TGCAGCGCTCCGGGACAGGGAGGCACTGAAGCTTTCTTT. It encodes CSAPGQGGTEAFF.

The gene calls are TRBV15 and TRBJ1-2, with no clear D. Trimming took 3 bases from V and 4 from J, leaving 27 bases between them. The CDR3 extends over 19 amino acids. Germline loops: CDR1 LNHNV, CDR2 YYDKDF (reference sequence). The CDR3 spells CATSSTWASQDRPAYGYTF. In DNA, the CDR3 is TGTGCCACCAGCAGTACGTGGGCCAGCCAAGACCGACCCGCCTATGGCTACACCTTC.

This clone was observed once. The chain is built from TRBV7-2 and TRBJ1-5; D is perhaps TRBD1 (5 bases). Trimming took 5 bases from V and 4 from J, leaving 15 bases between them. The CDR3 extends over 15 amino acids. Germline-derived CDR1 and CDR2 are SGHTA and FQGNSA. CDR3 DNA sequence: TGTGCCAGCAGCCCCCGGGGGGGTGGAAATCAGCCCCAGCATTTT. It yields the protein CASSPRGGGNQPQHF.

The V gene is TRBV3-1 (or the pseudogene TRBV3-2), the J gene TRBJ2-5, with D perhaps being TRBD1 or TRBD2 (5 bases each). Germline CDR1 LGHDT, CDR2 YNNKEL (reference sequence). The CDR3 spans 14 residues. The V end lost 1 base, the J end lost 4 bases, and 10 bases lay between the germline ends. CDR3 amino acids: CASSQGGKGETQYF. CDR3 sequence (DNA): TGTGCCAGCAGCCAAGGGGGGAAAGGAGAGACCCAGTACTTC.

This chain links TRBV30 with TRBJ2-7, with a tentative D call TRBD1 (5 bases). Germline values: CDR1 GTSNPN, CDR2 SVGIG (reference sequence). With 1 base removed from V and 7 bases from J, the gap between germline ends came to 11 bases. This CDR3 is built from 12 residues. The DNA for the CDR3 is TGTGCCTGGAGTGGCCTTCAGGGAGAGCAGTACTTC. This translates into CAWSGLQGEQYF.